One and the same sample provided the 7 T cell receptor beta chains below, sequenced in a study of T cell responses to AZD1222 COVID-19 vaccine. This table comes from immunoSEQ multiplex PCR, and its TCRdb copy is limited to in-frame clones, with some not included. The profile shows around 140,000 clones, 89% of them singletons. Specimen: peripheral blood, collected on day 0 of AZD1222 vaccination. The receptors originated from an adult in good health.

This clone was detected a few times. This chain links TRBV5-1 with TRBJ2-1; no definite D call. This CDR3 region has 15 residues. Germline V gene data show CDR1 as SGHRS and CDR2 as YFSETQ. Between the trimmed V and J ends, which lost 0 bases and 0 bases, there was a span of 7 bases. The CDR3 region is CASSLGTPSYNEQFF. In DNA form, the CDR3 reads TGCGCCAGCAGCTTGGGCACTCCCTCCTACAATGAGCAGTTCTTC.

This chain connects TRBV3-1 (or the pseudogene TRBV3-2) to TRBJ2-7, with a tentative D call TRBD2 (6 bases). This CDR3 region has 15 residues. Between the trimmed V and J ends, which lost 2 bases and 3 bases, there was a span of 14 bases. Germline assignment: CDR1 LGHDT and CDR2 YNNKEL (reference sequence). The chain's CDR3 is CASSQRRTTNYEQYF. The CDR3 DNA follows: TGTGCCAGCAGCCAAAGGAGGACTACCAACTACGAGCAGTACTTC.

The rearrangement uses TRBV5-1 and TRBJ2-7; 7 nucleotides align to TRBD2. After removal of 0 bases from V and 2 bases from J, the junction contained 5 bases not matched to a gene. Germline V gives CDR1 SGHRS, CDR2 YFSETQ. The CDR3 spans 15 residues. CDR3 coding DNA: TGCGCCAGCAGCTTGGATACCGGGAGGACCTACGAGCAGTACTTC. It encodes CASSLDTGRTYEQYF.

The rearrangement uses TRBV7-8 and TRBJ2-7, with TRBD2 identical over 7 bases. CDR3 length equals 16 residues. V was pared by 5 bases and J by 1 base, with 11 bases of the junction left unmatched. CDR1 SGHVS and CDR2 FQNEAQ come from the germline V gene. CDR3 loop: CASSQVVGGPSYEQYF. The CDR3 DNA is TGTGCCAGCAGCCAAGTAGTGGGAGGGCCGTCCTACGAGCAGTACTTC.

This rearrangement joins TRBV12-3 or TRBV12-4 to TRBJ1-2, with no clear D. The length of the CDR3 is 13 residues. Trimming left V 6 bases short and J 2 bases short, with 10 bases between. The CDR3 DNA reads TGTGCCAGCAGCCCCAGGACGAACTATGGCTACACCTTC. Its protein product is CASSPRTNYGYTF.

By share of the sample, this clone is medium-sized (0.01 to 0.1%). The chain is built from TRBV7-8 and TRBJ1-6; D ambiguous. The germline V gene encodes CDR1 SGHVS and CDR2 FQNEAQ. The length of the CDR3 is 14 residues. Trimming removed 2 bases from V and 6 bases from J, with 8 bases in between. The CDR3 sequence: CASSLSSSNSPLHF. The DNA of the CDR3 is TGTGCCAGCAGCTTATCCAGCAGTAATTCACCCCTCCACTTT.

V is TRBV7-9 and J is TRBJ1-2; D is uncertain. CDR3 length equals 13 residues. Germline values: CDR1 SEHNR, CDR2 FQNEAQ (reference sequence). V was cut by 3 bases and J by 0 bases, with 5 bases left in between. CDR3 coding DNA: TGTGCCAGCAGCTTTGCGGCTAACTATGGCTACACCTTC. It encodes CASSFAANYGYTF.